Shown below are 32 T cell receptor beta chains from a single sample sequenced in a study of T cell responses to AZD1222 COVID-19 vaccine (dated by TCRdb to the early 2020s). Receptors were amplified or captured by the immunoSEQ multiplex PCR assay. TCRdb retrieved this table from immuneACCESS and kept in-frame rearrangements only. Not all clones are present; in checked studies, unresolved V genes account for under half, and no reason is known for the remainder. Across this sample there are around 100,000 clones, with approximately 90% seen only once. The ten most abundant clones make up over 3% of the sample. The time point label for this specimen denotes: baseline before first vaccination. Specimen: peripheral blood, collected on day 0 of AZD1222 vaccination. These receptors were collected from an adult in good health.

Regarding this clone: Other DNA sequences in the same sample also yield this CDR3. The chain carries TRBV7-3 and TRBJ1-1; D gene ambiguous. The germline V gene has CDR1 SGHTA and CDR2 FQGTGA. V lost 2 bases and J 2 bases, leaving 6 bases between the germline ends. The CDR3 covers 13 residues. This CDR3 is CASSLGYNTEAFF. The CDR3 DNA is TGTGCCAGCAGCTTAGGCTATAACACTGAAGCTTTCTTT.

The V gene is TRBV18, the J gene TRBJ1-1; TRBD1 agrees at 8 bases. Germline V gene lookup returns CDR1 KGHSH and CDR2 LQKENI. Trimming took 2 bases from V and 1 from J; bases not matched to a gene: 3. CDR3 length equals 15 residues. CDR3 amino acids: CASSPGTGRNTEAFF. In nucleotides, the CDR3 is TGTGCCAGCTCACCAGGGACAGGCCGGAACACTGAAGCTTTCTTT.

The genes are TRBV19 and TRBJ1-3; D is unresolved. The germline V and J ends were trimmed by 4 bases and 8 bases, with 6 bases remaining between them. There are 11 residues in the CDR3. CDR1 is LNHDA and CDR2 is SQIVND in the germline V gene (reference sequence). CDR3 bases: TGTGCCAGTAGTAGGGTGGACACCATATATTTT. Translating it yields CASSRVDTIYF.

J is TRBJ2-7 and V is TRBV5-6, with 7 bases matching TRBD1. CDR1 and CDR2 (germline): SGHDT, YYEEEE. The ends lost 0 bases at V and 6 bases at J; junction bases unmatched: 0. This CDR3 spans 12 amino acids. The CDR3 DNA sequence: TGTGCCAGCAGCTTGGGGACAGGCGAGCAGTACTTC. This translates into CASSLGTGEQYF.

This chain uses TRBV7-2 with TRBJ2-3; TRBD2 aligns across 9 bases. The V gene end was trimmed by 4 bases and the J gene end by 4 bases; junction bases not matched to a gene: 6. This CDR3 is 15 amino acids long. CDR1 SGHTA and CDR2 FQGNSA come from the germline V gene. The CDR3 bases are TGTGCCAGCAGCTATTCGACTAGCGGAGCAGATACGCAGTATTTT. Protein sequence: CASSYSTSGADTQYF.

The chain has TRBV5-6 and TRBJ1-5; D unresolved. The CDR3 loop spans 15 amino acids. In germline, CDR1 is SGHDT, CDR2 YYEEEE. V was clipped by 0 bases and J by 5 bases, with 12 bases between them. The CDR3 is CASSLAPGSYQPQHF. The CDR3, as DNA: TGTGCCAGCAGCTTGGCGCCGGGAAGCTATCAGCCCCAGCATTTT. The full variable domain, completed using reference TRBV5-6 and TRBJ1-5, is DAGVTQSPTHLIKTRGQQVTLRCSPKSGHDTVSWYQQALGQGPQFIFQYYEEEERQRGNFPDRFSGHQFPNYSSELNVNALLLGDSALYLCASSLAPGSYQPQHFGDGTRLSIL.

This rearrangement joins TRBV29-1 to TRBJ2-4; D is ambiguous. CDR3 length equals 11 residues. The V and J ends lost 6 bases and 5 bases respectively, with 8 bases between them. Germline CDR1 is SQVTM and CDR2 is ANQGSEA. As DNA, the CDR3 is TGCAGCGTGGGGATCCAAAACATTCAGTACTTC. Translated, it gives CSVGIQNIQYF. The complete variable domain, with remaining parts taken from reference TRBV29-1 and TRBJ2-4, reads SAVISQKPSRDICQRGTSLTIQCQVDSQVTMMFWYRQQPGQSLTLIATANQGSEATYESGFVIDKFPISRPNLTFSTLTVSNMSPEDSSIYLCSVGIQNIQYFGAGTRLSVL.

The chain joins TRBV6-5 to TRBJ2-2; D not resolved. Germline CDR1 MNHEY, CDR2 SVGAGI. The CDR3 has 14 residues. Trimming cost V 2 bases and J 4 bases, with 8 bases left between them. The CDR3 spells CASSYGGPTGELFF. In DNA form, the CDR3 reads TGTGCCAGCAGTTACGGTGGGCCCACCGGGGAGCTGTTTTTT.

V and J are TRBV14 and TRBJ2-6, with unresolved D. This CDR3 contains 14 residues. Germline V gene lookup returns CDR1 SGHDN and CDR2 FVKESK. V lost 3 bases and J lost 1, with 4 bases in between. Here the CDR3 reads CASSQASGANVLTF. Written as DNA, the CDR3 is TGTGCCAGCAGCCAGGCTTCTGGGGCCAACGTCCTGACTTTC.

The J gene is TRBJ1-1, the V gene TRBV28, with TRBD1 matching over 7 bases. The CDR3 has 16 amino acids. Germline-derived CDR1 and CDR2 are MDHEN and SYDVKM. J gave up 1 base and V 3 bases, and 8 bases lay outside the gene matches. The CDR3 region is CASSFSSGDRNTEAFF. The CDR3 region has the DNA TGTGCCAGCAGTTTCAGTTCAGGGGACAGGAACACTGAAGCTTTCTTT.

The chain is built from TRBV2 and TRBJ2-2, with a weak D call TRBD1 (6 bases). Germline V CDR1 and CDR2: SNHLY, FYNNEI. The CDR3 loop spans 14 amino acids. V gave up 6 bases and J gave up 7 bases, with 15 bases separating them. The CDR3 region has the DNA TGTGCCAGCAGGGACAGCTCCAGGGTCGGGGAGCTGTTTTTT. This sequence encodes CASRDSSRVGELFF.

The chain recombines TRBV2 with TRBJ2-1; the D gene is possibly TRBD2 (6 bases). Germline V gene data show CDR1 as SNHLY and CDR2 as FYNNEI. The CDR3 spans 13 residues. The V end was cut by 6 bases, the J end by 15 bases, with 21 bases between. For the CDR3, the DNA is TGTGCCAGCAGGGGGGGAGACAGATCCAGGCTGTTCTTC. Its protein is CASRGGDRSRLFF. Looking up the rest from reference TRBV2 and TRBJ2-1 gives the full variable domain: EPEVTQTPSHQVTQMGQEVILRCVPISNHLYFYWYRQILGQKVEFLVSFYNNEISEKSEIFDDQFSVERPDGSNFTLKIRSTKLEDSAMYFCASRGGDRSRLFFGPGTRLTVL.

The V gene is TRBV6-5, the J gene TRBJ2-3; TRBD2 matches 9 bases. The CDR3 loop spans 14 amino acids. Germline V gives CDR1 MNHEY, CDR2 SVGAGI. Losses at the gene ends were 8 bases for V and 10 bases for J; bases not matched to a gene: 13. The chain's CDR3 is CASGRGGAGPSQYF. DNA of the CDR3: TGTGCCAGCGGCCGCGGGGGGGCCGGCCCTTCGCAGTATTTT.

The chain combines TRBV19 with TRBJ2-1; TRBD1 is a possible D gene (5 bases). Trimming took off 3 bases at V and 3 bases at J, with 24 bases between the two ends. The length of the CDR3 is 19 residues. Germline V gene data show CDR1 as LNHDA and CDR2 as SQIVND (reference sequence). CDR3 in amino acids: CASSITLDGHLRGYNEQFF. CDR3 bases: TGTGCCAGTAGTATCACTCTCGACGGACACTTGAGAGGCTACAATGAGCAGTTCTTC.

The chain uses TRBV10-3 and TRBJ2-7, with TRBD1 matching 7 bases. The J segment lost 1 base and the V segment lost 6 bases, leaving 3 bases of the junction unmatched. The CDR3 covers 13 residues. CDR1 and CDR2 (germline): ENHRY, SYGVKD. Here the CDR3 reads CAISGQVSYEQYF. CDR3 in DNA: TGTGCCATCAGCGGACAGGTTTCCTACGAGCAGTACTTC.

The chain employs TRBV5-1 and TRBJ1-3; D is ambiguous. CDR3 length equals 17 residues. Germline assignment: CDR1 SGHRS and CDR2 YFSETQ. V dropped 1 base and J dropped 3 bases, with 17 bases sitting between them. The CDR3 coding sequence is TGCGCCAGCAGCTTGTTTGGGATAATGGTCGTTGGAAACACCATATATTTT. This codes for CASSLFGIMVVGNTIYF.

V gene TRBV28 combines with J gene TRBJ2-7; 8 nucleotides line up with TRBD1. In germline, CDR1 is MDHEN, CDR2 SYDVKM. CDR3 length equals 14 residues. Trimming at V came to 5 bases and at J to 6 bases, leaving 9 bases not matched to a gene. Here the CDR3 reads CASSQDRVRSEQYF. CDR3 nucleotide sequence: TGTGCCAGCAGTCAGGACAGGGTAAGGTCCGAGCAGTACTTC.

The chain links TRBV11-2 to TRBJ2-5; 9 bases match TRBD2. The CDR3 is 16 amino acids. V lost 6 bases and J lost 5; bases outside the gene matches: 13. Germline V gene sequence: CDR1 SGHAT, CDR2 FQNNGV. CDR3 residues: CASRASGGQGVETQYF. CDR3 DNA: TGTGCCAGCAGGGCCAGCGGGGGGCAGGGTGTGGAGACCCAGTACTTC.

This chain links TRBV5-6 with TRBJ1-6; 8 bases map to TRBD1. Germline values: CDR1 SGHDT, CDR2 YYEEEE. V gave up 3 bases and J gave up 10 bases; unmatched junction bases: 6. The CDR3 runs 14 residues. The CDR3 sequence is CASSSDRARSPLHF. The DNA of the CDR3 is TGTGCCAGCAGCTCGGACAGGGCGCGGTCACCCCTCCACTTT.

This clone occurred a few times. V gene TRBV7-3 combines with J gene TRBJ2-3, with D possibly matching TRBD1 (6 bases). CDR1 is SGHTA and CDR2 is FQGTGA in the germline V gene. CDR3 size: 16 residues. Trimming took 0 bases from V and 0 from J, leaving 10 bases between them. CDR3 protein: CASSLTFRGSTDTQYF. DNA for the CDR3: TGTGCCAGCAGCTTAACTTTTAGGGGGAGCACAGATACGCAGTATTTT.

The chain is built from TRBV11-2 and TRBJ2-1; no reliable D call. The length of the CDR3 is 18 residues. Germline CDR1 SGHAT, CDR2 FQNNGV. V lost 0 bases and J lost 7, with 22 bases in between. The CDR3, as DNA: TGTGCCAGCAGCTTAGATCTGCATCTGGCAGCCACCCCGAATGAGCAGTTCTTC. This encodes CASSLDLHLAATPNEQFF.

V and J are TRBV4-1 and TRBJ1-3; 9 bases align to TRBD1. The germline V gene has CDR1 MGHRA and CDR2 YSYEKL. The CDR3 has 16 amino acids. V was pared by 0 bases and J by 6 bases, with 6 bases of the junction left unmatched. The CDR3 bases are TGCGCCAGCAGCCAAGAACCAGACAGGGGGACAAACACCATATATTTT. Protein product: CASSQEPDRGTNTIYF.

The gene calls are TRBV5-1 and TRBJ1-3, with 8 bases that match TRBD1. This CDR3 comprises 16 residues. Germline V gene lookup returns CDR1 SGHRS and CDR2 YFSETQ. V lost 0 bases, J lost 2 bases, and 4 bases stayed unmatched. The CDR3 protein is CASSLGQGAAGNTIYF. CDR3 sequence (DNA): TGCGCCAGCAGCTTGGGCCAGGGGGCCGCTGGAAACACCATATATTTT. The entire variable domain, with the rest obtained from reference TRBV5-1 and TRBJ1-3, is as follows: KAGVTQTPRYLIKTRGQQVTLSCSPISGHRSVSWYQQTPGQGLQFLFEYFSETQRNKGNFPGRFSGRQFSNSRSEMNVSTLELGDSALYLCASSLGQGAAGNTIYFGEGSWLTVV.

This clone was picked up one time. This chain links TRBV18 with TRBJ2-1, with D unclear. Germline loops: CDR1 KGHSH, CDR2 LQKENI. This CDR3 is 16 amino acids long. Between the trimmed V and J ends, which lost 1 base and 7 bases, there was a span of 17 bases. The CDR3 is CASSPLPWQASNEQFF. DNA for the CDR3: TGTGCCAGCTCACCACTCCCCTGGCAGGCTAGTAATGAGCAGTTCTTC.

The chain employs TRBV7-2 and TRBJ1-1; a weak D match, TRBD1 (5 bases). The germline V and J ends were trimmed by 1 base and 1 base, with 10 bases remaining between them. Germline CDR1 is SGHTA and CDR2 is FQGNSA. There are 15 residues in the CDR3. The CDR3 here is CASSLEGPRNTEAFF. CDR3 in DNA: TGTGCCAGCAGCTTAGAGGGGCCGAGGAACACTGAAGCTTTCTTT.

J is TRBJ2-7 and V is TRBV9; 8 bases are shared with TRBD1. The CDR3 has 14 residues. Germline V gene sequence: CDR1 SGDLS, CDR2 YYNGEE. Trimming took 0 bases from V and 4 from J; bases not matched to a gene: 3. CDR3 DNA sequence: TGTGCCAGCAGCGTAGGGACAGGGCCGTACGAGCAGTACTTC. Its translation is CASSVGTGPYEQYF.

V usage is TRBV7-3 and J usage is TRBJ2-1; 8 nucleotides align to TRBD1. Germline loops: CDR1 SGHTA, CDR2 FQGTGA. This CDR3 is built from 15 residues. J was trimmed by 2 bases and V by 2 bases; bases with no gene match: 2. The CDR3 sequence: CASSLFRGPYNEQFF. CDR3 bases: TGTGCCAGCAGCTTATTCAGGGGGCCCTACAATGAGCAGTTCTTC.

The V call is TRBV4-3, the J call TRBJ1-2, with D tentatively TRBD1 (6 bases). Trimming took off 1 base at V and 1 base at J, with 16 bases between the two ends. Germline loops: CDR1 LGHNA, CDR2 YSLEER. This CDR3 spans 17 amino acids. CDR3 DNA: TGCGCCAGCAGCCAAGCTCCGGGGGGCGCTTATAACTATGGCTACACCTTC. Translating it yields CASSQAPGGAYNYGYTF.

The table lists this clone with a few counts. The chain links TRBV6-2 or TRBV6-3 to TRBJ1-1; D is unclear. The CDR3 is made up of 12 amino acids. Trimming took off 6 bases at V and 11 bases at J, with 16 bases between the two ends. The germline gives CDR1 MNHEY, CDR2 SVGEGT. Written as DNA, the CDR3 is TGTGCCAGCAGCTTACCGGGAGCCGGCGCTTTCTTT. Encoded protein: CASSLPGAGAFF.

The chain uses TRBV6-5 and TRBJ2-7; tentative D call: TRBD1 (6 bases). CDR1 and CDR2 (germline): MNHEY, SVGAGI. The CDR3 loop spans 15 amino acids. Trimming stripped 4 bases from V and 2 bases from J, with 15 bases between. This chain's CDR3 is CASSSQSGVPYEQYF. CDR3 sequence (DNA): TGTGCCAGCAGTTCCCAATCAGGGGTTCCCTACGAGCAGTACTTC.

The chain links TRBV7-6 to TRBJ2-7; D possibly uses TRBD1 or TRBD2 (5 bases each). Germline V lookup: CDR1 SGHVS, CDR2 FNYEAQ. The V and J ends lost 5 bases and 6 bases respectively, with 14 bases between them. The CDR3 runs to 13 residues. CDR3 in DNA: TGTGCCAGCAGCCGCCGGGGCCAAGGCGAGCAGTACTTC. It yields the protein CASSRRGQGEQYF.

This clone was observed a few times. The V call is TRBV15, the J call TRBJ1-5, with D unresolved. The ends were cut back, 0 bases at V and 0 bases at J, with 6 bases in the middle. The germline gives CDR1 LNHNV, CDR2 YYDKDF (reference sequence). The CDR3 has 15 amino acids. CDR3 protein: CATSRELYSNQPQHF. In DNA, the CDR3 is TGTGCCACCAGCAGAGAACTGTATAGCAATCAGCCCCAGCATTTT.